A single sample is the source of the 26 T cell receptor beta chains below, sequenced in a study of blood T cell repertoires in COVID-19 (dated by TCRdb to 2020 to 2021). The library was built by means of the immunoSEQ multiplex PCR assay. Here the immuneACCESS table is served through TCRdb, limited to in-frame sequences with V and J called. Missing clones are a known gap in these copies; in checked studies unresolved V genes cover under half, and the rest lacks a known reason. This sample comprises about 190,000 clones, roughly 81% of them detected only once. Roughly 4.5% of the sample goes to the ten largest clones. Source material: peripheral blood. These receptors all come from a woman aged 80 or over with acute or convalescent COVID-19.

The chain links TRBV6-5 to TRBJ2-1; tentative D call: TRBD2 (5 bases). Trimming cost V 6 bases and J 4 bases, with 13 bases left between them. CDR3 length: 14 amino acids. Germline lookup yields CDR1 MNHEY and CDR2 SVGAGI. For the CDR3, the DNA is TGTGCCAGCAGACTAGTTGTGTTTTACAATGAGCAGTTCTTC. Amino acid sequence: CASRLVVFYNEQFF.

V is TRBV11-2 and J is TRBJ2-5, with TRBD2 matching over 14 bases. The V gene end was trimmed by 5 bases and the J gene end by 4 bases; junction bases not matched to a gene: 12. CDR1 and CDR2 from the germline V gene are SGHAT and FQNNGV. This CDR3 has 18 residues. The CDR3 reads CASSPRLAGGPVGETQYF. DNA of the CDR3: TGTGCCAGCAGCCCAAGACTAGCGGGAGGGCCCGTGGGAGAGACCCAGTACTTC. The full variable domain, rest sourced from reference TRBV11-2 and TRBJ2-5, is EAGVAQSPRYKIIEKRQSVAFWCNPISGHATLYWYQQILGQGPKLLIQFQNNGVVDDSQLPKDRFSAERLKGVDSTLKIQPAKLEDSAVYLCASSPRLAGGPVGETQYFGPGTRLLVL.

This clone has more than one count but fewer than ten. The chain combines TRBV12-3 or TRBV12-4 with TRBJ1-1, with 7 bases fitting TRBD1. The CDR3 is made up of 13 amino acids. The ends lost 5 bases at V and 8 bases at J; junction bases unmatched: 8. The CDR3 protein is CASSPGQELEAFF. The CDR3 DNA follows: TGTGCCAGCAGTCCAGGACAGGAGTTAGAAGCTTTCTTT.

The chain is built from TRBV9 and TRBJ1-5; unclear D gene. The CDR3 has 17 amino acids. V lost 0 bases and J 0 bases, leaving 13 bases between the germline ends. CDR1 is SGDLS and CDR2 is YYNGEE in the germline V gene. Written as DNA, the CDR3 is TGTGCCAGCAGCGTAGGGGCCGACCGGTATAGCAATCAGCCCCAGCATTTT. This gives the protein CASSVGADRYSNQPQHF.

V usage is TRBV15 and J usage is TRBJ2-7; 8 bases map to TRBD2. CDR3 length equals 14 residues. Losses at the gene ends were 5 bases for V and 0 bases for J; bases not matched to a gene: 3. Germline CDR1 is LNHNV and CDR2 is YYDKDF (reference sequence). CDR3 DNA: TGTGCCACCAGCCTGAGCGGGAGCTCCTACGAGCAGTACTTC. Residues: CATSLSGSSYEQYF.

The V gene is TRBV6-2 or TRBV6-3, the J gene TRBJ2-5; 7 bases are shared with TRBD2. The CDR3 is 16 amino acids. Germline assignment: CDR1 MNHEY and CDR2 SVGEGT. J was trimmed by 4 bases and V by 2 bases; bases with no gene match: 10. The DNA of the CDR3 is TGTGCCAGCAGTTACCCCGGGACTACGGGGGTAGAGACCCAGTACTTC. Amino acid sequence: CASSYPGTTGVETQYF.

This chain connects TRBV30 to TRBJ1-2; no firm D call. This CDR3 comprises 14 residues. V lost 2 bases and J 8 bases, leaving 18 bases between the germline ends. Looked up from germline, CDR1 is GTSNPN and CDR2 is SVGIG (reference sequence). The CDR3 region has the DNA TGTGCCTGGAGTCTCACCGGACTGGGTCGCGGCTACACCTTC. It translates to CAWSLTGLGRGYTF.

The rearrangement uses TRBV21-1 and TRBJ2-4; the table's D call, TRBD2, has no DNA check behind it. TRBV21-1 is noted as a pseudogene. The CDR3 runs to 17 residues. CDR3 amino acids: CASSSLTRRSNKNIQYF. Here the CDR3 DNA reads TGTGCCAGCAGCAGCCTCACGCGGCGATCTAACAAAAACATTCAGTACTTC.

As concerns this clone: Other DNA sequences from this sample encode an identical CDR3 as well. The rearrangement uses TRBV18 and TRBJ2-5; no reliable D call. Trimming took off 3 bases at V and 5 bases at J, with 4 bases between the two ends. Germline CDR1 reads KGHSH; CDR2 reads LQKENI. The CDR3 spans 11 residues. The CDR3 nucleotides read TGTGCCAGCTCACCCGGGGAGACCCAGTACTTC. Amino acids: CASSPGETQYF.

This clone has a handful of counts. The rearrangement links TRBV29-1 to TRBJ2-3; 10 nucleotides agree with TRBD2. The CDR3 is made up of 12 amino acids. Germline V gene lookup returns CDR1 SQVTM and CDR2 ANQGSEA. Germline trimming cut 7 bases from V and 4 bases from J; bases unmatched to any gene: 2. The CDR3 is CSAAGGADTQYF. In DNA form, the CDR3 reads TGCAGCGCAGCGGGAGGGGCAGATACGCAGTATTTT.

This clone is a singleton in its sample. The chain has TRBV2 and TRBJ1-1; 9 nucleotides agree with TRBD1. The CDR3 extends over 13 amino acids. The V segment lost 5 bases and the J segment 5 bases; nucleotides outside the gene matches: 3. Germline lookup yields CDR1 SNHLY and CDR2 FYNNEI. The CDR3 bases are TGTGCCAGCAGTACAGGGGGCCAAACTGAAGCTTTCTTT. It codes for CASSTGGQTEAFF.

The J gene is TRBJ2-4, the V gene TRBV7-3; 7 positions agree with TRBD2. CDR1 and CDR2 from the germline V gene are SGHTA and FQGTGA. The CDR3 extends over 16 amino acids. V shed 5 bases, J shed 8 bases, and the junction held 15 bases outside the gene matches. As DNA, the CDR3 is TGTGCCAGCAGCCAAGGACGAACGGGAGGAGGGGACATTCAGTACTTC. Translating it yields CASSQGRTGGGDIQYF.

This clone has just one count. The chain carries TRBV29-1 and TRBJ2-2, with 7 bases aligning to TRBD1. The J segment lost 6 bases and the V segment lost 7 bases, leaving 8 bases of the junction unmatched. The germline gives CDR1 SQVTM, CDR2 ANQGSEA. This CDR3 has 13 residues. This CDR3 reads CSAVKGAAGELFF. Written as DNA, the CDR3 is TGCAGCGCAGTGAAGGGGGCGGCCGGGGAGCTGTTTTTT.

This clone came up once. The chain employs TRBV9 and TRBJ2-5; tentatively, D is TRBD2 (7 bases). Between the trimmed V and J ends, which lost 2 bases and 5 bases, there was a span of 10 bases. CDR1 SGDLS and CDR2 YYNGEE come from the germline V gene. The CDR3 has 13 residues. The CDR3 loop is CASSVPGGETQYF. The CDR3 DNA sequence: TGTGCCAGCAGCGTCCCGGGGGGCGAGACCCAGTACTTC.

CDR3 loop: CASSILAGAGDEQFF. The CDR3 DNA sequence: TGTGCCAGCAGTATACTAGCGGGAGCTGGGGATGAGCAGTTCTTC. This chain links TRBV28 with TRBJ2-1, with 11 bases that match TRBD2. Germline V gives CDR1 MDHEN, CDR2 SYDVKM. The CDR3 runs 15 residues. The V and J ends lost 5 bases and 8 bases, in that order; junction bases with no gene match: 8. The entire variable domain, with the rest obtained from reference TRBV28 and TRBJ2-1, is as follows: DVKVTQSSRYLVKRTGEKVFLECVQDMDHENMFWYRQDPGLGLRLIYFSYDVKMKEKGDIPEGYSVSREKKERFSLILESASTNQTSMYLCASSILAGAGDEQFFGPGTRLTVL.

This chain uses TRBV25-1 with TRBJ2-5; D ambiguous. CDR1 is MGHDK and CDR2 is SYGVNS in the germline V gene. The V gene lost 3 bases and the J gene lost 3 bases, with 8 bases spanning the gap. The CDR3 loop spans 13 amino acids. This CDR3 is CASSETPKETQYF. The CDR3 DNA sequence: TGTGCCAGCAGTGAGACTCCCAAAGAGACCCAGTACTTC.

V usage is TRBV5-5 and J usage is TRBJ2-7; D may be TRBD2 (5 bases). Looked up from germline, CDR1 is SGHKS and CDR2 is YYEKEE (reference sequence). V was shortened by 5 bases and J by 2 bases, with 11 bases between the two germline ends. CDR3 length: 13 amino acids. The CDR3 DNA reads TGTGCCAGCAGTTCAGAGGGCCCCTACGAGCAGTACTTC. This translates into CASSSEGPYEQYF. The whole variable domain, filled in from reference TRBV5-5 and TRBJ2-7, reads DAGVTQSPTHLIKTRGQQVTLRCSPISGHKSVSWYQQVLGQGPQFIFQYYEKEERGRGNFPDRFSARQFPNYSSELNVNALLLGDSALYLCASSSEGPYEQYFGPGTRLTVT.

This chain joins TRBV27 and TRBJ1-6, with 9 bases that match TRBD1. The CDR3 is made up of 16 amino acids. CDR1 is MNHEY, CDR2 SMNVEV, per germline (reference sequence). Unmatched junction bases numbered 6, after V lost 3 bases and J lost 6 bases. This CDR3 reads CASSFRTGVLNSPLHF. The CDR3 coding sequence is TGTGCCAGCAGTTTTCGGACAGGGGTACTTAATTCACCCCTCCACTTT.

This rearrangement joins TRBV29-1 to TRBJ2-1, with TRBD2 identical over 15 bases. The CDR3 has 16 residues. CDR1 SQVTM and CDR2 ANQGSEA come from the germline V gene. The V and J ends lost 6 bases and 2 bases, in that order; junction bases with no gene match: 5. CDR3 region: CSVGLAGGPAYNEQFF. The CDR3 DNA reads as TGCAGCGTAGGACTAGCGGGAGGGCCCGCCTACAATGAGCAGTTCTTC.

This clone was seen only once. The chain is built from TRBV28 and TRBJ1-2; a possible D gene is TRBD1 (6 bases). Trimming cost V 5 bases and J 8 bases, with 12 bases left between them. Looked up from germline, CDR1 is MDHEN and CDR2 is SYDVKM. The CDR3 spans 12 residues. The CDR3 DNA reads as TGTGCCAGCAGTCCAGGGGTGGGAGGCTACACCTTC. This translates into CASSPGVGGYTF.

The chain couples TRBV7-2 to TRBJ2-2, with 10 bases lining up with TRBD2. The CDR3 runs 15 residues. Germline assignment: CDR1 SGHTA and CDR2 FQGNSA. Trimming cost V 3 bases and J 5 bases; bases outside gene matches: 3. The CDR3 region is CASSFPSGRTGELFF. CDR3 bases: TGTGCCAGCAGCTTCCCTAGCGGGAGAACCGGGGAGCTGTTTTTT.

The chain uses TRBV5-4 and TRBJ2-5; possibly TRBD1 for D (8 bases). Germline assignment: CDR1 SGHNT and CDR2 YYREEE (reference sequence). The CDR3 has 16 residues. Between the trimmed V and J ends, which lost 4 bases and 0 bases, there was a span of 16 bases. The CDR3 sequence is CASSGKQGGYQETQYF. CDR3 DNA sequence: TGTGCCAGCAGCGGAAAACAGGGGGGGTACCAAGAGACCCAGTACTTC.

The chain has TRBV7-2 and TRBJ2-3; D possibly corresponds to TRBD1 (6 bases). V was trimmed by 1 base and J by 1 base, leaving 6 bases between them. This CDR3 is built from 14 residues. Germline CDR1 reads SGHTA; CDR2 reads FQGNSA. The CDR3 reads CASSLDRGTDTQYF. CDR3 sequence (DNA): TGTGCCAGCAGCTTAGACAGGGGCACAGATACGCAGTATTTT.

In this sample, this clone turned up a few times. V gene TRBV6-5 combines with J gene TRBJ2-7; 7 nucleotides match TRBD1. The junction had 8 bases not matched to a gene; V was cut back by 0 bases and J by 3 bases. The CDR3 consists of 16 residues. CDR1 and CDR2 from the germline V gene are MNHEY and SVGAGI. This chain's CDR3 is CASSYSRARQGYEQYF. Written as DNA, the CDR3 is TGTGCCAGCAGTTACTCGAGGGCACGACAGGGCTACGAGCAGTACTTC.

This chain links TRBV6-1 with TRBJ2-2; 11 positions agree with TRBD2. The V gene end was trimmed by 2 bases and the J gene end by 2 bases; junction bases not matched to a gene: 4. Germline CDR1 is MNHNS and CDR2 is SASEGT. The CDR3 is 17 residues long. CDR3 residues: CASSEPGLAANTGELFF. For the CDR3, the DNA is TGTGCCAGCAGTGAACCGGGACTAGCGGCTAACACCGGGGAGCTGTTTTTT.

This clone was recorded only once. The V and J genes are TRBV7-2 and TRBJ1-3; unclear D gene. With 1 base removed from V and 2 bases from J, the gap between germline ends came to 6 bases. Germline CDR1 and CDR2: SGHTA and FQGNSA. The CDR3 is 14 amino acids. In DNA, the CDR3 is TGTGCCAGCAGCTTAGGAGTGACTGGAAACACCATATATTTT. Translation gives CASSLGVTGNTIYF.